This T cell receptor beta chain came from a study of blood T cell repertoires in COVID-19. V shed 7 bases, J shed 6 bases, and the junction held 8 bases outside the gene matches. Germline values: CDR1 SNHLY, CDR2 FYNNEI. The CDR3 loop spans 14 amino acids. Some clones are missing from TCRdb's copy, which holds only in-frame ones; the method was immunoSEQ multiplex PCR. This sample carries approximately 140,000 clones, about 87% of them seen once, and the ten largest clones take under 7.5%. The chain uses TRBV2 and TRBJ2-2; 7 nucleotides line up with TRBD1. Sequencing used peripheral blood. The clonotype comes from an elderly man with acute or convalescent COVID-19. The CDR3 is CASTQGVSAGELFF. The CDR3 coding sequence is TGTGCCAGCACCCAGGGGGTTAGCGCCGGGGAGCTGTTTTTT.